This T cell receptor (beta chain) stems from a study of blood T cell repertoires in COVID-19. The CDR3 loop spans 14 amino acids. The trim removed 10 bases at V and 4 bases at J, leaving 6 bases unmatched. The germline V gene has CDR1 MRHNA and CDR2 SNTAGT. Generated by immunoSEQ multiplex PCR, the TCRdb table keeps only in-frame clones and is missing some. This sample has about 350,000 clones, with less than 90% found just once. Sequencing was carried out using PBMCs or T cells enriched from blood (not recorded which). The receptor comes from a woman younger than 45 who had recovered from COVID-19. This chain joins TRBV6-4 and TRBJ2-1; 11 nucleotides align to TRBD2. CDR3: CAIYLAGGYNEQFF. The CDR3 coding sequence is TGTGCCATCTATCTAGCGGGGGGTTACAATGAGCAGTTCTTC.